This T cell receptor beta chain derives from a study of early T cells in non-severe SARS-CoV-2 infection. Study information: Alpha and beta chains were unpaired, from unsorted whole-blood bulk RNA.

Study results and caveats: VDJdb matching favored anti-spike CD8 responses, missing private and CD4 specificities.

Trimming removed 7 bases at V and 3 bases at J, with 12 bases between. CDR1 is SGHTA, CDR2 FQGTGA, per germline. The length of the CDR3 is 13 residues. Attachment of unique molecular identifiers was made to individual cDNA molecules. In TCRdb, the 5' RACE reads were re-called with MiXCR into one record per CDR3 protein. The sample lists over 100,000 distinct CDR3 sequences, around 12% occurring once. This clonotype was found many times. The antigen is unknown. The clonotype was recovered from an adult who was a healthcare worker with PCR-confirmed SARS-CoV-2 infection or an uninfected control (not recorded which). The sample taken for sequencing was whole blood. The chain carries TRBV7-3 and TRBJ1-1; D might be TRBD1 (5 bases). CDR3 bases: TGTGCCAGCAAGCGCAGGGAGGACACTGAAGCTTTCTTT. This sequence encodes CASKRREDTEAFF.